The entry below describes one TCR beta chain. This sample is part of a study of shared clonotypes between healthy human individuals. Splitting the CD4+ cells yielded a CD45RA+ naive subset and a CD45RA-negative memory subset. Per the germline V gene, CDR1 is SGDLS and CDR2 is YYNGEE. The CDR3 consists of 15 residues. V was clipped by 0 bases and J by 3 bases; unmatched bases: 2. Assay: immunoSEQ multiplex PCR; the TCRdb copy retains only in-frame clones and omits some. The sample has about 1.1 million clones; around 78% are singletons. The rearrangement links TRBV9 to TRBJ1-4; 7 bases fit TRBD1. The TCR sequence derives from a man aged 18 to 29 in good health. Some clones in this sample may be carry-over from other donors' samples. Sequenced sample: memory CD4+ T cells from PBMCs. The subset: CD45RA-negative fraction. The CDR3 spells CASSVGQGPNEKLFF. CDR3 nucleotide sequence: TGTGCCAGCAGCGTAGGACAGGGTCCTAATGAAAAACTGTTTTTT.